A selection of T cell receptor beta chains follows, all from one sample in a study of shared clonotypes between healthy human individuals. Measured with immunoSEQ multiplex PCR; TCRdb has only the in-frame clones, and not every one. The sample records hundreds of thousands of clones, around 95% being singletons. Sequencing used naive CD8+ T cells sorted from blood. Receptor source: a woman in her 30s in good health. Each CDR3 is given with its conserved first and last residue. D genes are given only for firm matches.

V	J	D	length	CDR3
TRBV30	TRBJ2-3	-	12	CAWSWQTDTQYF
TRBV10-3	TRBJ2-1	-	14	CAISDSSSYNEQFF
TRBV27	TRBJ2-3	TRBD2	12	CASGLAEVEWYF
TRBV10-3	TRBJ2-1	-	13	CAISESGGYEQFF
TRBV5-1	TRBJ2-3	-	16	CASSAGLSQRADTQYF
TRBV14	TRBJ1-3	-	16	CASSQGVGLSGNTIYF
TRBV28	TRBJ2-1	-	17	CASSTAHQRSSYNEQFF
TRBV27	TRBJ1-6	-	16	CASSLGPGVYNSPLHF
TRBV28	TRBJ2-1	TRBD2	14	CASSPSPGRDEQFF
TRBV28	TRBJ1-5	TRBD1	15	CASSLGQGRNQPQHF
TRBV9	TRBJ2-7	-	15	CASSVGQGNTYEQYF
TRBV29-1	TRBJ2-5	-	13	CSVAFGGLETQYF
TRBV13	TRBJ2-5	-	13	CASSFRGGETQYF
TRBV12-1	TRBJ2-7	-	16	CASSPGTSESSYEQYF
TRBV28	TRBJ2-1	-	15	CASSAGGQSRNEQFF
TRBV9	TRBJ1-1	TRBD1	12	CASSGTGAEAFF
TRBV29-1	TRBJ2-1	-	11	CSVELVNEQFF
TRBV5-1	TRBJ2-3	TRBD2	17	CASSPRTSGSRADTQYF
TRBV5-1	TRBJ2-3	TRBD2	16	CASSVNSGTATDTQYF
TRBV5-1	TRBJ2-1	TRBD2	19	CASSLKGLAVHAYYNEQFF
TRBV2	TRBJ2-3	-	16	CASLPLGASETDTQYF
TRBV28	TRBJ2-1	-	13	CASSLLGGWEQFF
TRBV10-3	TRBJ2-7	TRBD1	15	CAIKERQGSIYEQYF
TRBV13	TRBJ2-7	TRBD2	14	CASRPTGTSPEQYF
TRBV27	TRBJ2-5	TRBD2	15	CASSQTSGSQETQYF
TRBV7-9	TRBJ2-7	-	14	CASSPFGDGYEQYF